The rows below give T cell receptor beta chains drawn from one sample of a study of T cell responses to AZD1222 COVID-19 vaccine. Using immunoSEQ multiplex PCR, the repertoire was profiled, and TCRdb retains in-frame clones only, with some absent. The sample contains tens of thousands of clones, around 80% of which appear only once. The sequenced sample was peripheral blood, obtained on day 0 of AZD1222 vaccination. All receptors derive from an adult in good health. Both conserved end residues are part of each CDR3. A D gene is named only where the DNA matches it firmly. Clone size is not always given. Where it is, it says once, few, many or a class for expanded clones.

d_gene	abundance	v_gene	j_gene	len	CDR3nt	CDR3aa
TRBD1	-	TRBV5-4	TRBJ2-1	14	TGTGCCAGCAGCTCGGACAGGTGGGACAGGGTTCAGTTCTTC	CASSSDRWDRVQFF
-	-	TRBV2	TRBJ2-5	11	TGTGCCAGTCGGGGCCAAGAGACCCAGTACTTC	CASRGQETQYF
TRBD2	many	TRBV4-1	TRBJ2-7	12	TGCGCCAGTACTAGCGGGAACTACGAGCAGTACTTC	CASTSGNYEQYF
TRBD1	-	TRBV28	TRBJ1-6	15	TGTGCCAGCAGTTTCCGACAGGGAAACAATTCACCCCTCCACTTT	CASSFRQGNNSPLHF
-	-	TRBV9	TRBJ1-5	15	TGTGCCAGCAGCGTTACAGCCAGTAGCAATCAGCCCCAGCATTTT	CASSVTASSNQPQHF
TRBD2	-	TRBV7-2	TRBJ2-5	16	TGTGCCAGCAGCCGGACTAGCGGGTCAGGGCGGGAGACCCAGTACTTC	CASSRTSGSGRETQYF
-	few	TRBV6-4	TRBJ2-1	15	TGTGCCAGCAGTGATGGGGGGGGCGACTTCGATGAGCAGTTCTTC	CASSDGGGDFDEQFF
TRBD2	few	TRBV9	TRBJ2-3	15	TGTGCCAGCAGCGTAGACGGGGGGGAGGCAGATACGCAGTATTTT	CASSVDGGEADTQYF
TRBD2	-	TRBV3-1/TRBV3-2	TRBJ2-7	14	TGTGCCAGCAGCCGGAGCGGGGGACACTACGAGCAGTACTTC	CASSRSGGHYEQYF
-	once	TRBV7-8	TRBJ2-3	18	TGTGCCAGCAGCTTACGCCCGTCTAGCTGGGGGTACACAGATACGCAGTATTTT	CASSLRPSSWGYTDTQYF
TRBD1	-	TRBV6-5	TRBJ2-1	12	TGTGCCAGCAGCCGGACAGGGAGTGAGCAGTTCTTC	CASSRTGSEQFF
-	once	TRBV7-2	TRBJ1-4	16	TGTGCCAGCAGCTTAGGCACGCTTTTAACTAATGAAAAACTGTTTTTT	CASSLGTLLTNEKLFF
-	-	TRBV6-6	TRBJ1-1	16	TGTGCCAGCAGTTACATCTTGTCGGGGGAGGGATCTGAAGCTTTCTTT	CASSYILSGEGSEAFF
TRBD2	-	TRBV3-1/TRBV3-2	TRBJ2-5	16	TGTGCCAGCAGCCCCCGCTTAGCGGGGATTCTAGAGACCCAGTACTTC	CASSPRLAGILETQYF
TRBD1	-	TRBV5-1	TRBJ2-5	14	TGCGCCAGCAGCCAGTTAGGGACAGATGAGACCCAGTACTTC	CASSQLGTDETQYF
TRBD2	-	TRBV7-9	TRBJ2-5	14	TGTGCCAGCAGCTGGGGGGGACGGCAAGAGACCCAGTACTTC	CASSWGGRQETQYF
TRBD1	-	TRBV27	TRBJ1-2	14	TGTGCCAGCAGTTTCGGAAAGGGGGCGGATGGCTACACCTTC	CASSFGKGADGYTF